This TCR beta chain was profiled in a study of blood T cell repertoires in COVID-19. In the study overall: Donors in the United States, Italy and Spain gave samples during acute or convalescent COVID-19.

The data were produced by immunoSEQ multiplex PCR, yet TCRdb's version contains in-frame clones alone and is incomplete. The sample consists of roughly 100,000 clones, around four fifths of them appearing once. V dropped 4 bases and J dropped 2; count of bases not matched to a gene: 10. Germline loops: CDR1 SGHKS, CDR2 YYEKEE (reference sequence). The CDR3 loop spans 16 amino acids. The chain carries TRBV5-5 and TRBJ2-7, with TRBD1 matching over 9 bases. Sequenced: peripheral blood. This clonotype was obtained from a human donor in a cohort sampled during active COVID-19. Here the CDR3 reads CASSLGPGQGTYEQYF. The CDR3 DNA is TGTGCCAGCAGCCTTGGCCCAGGACAGGGGACCTACGAGCAGTACTTC.